Given below is one TCR beta chain in context. Produced via immunoSEQ multiplex PCR; TCRdb's table is partial and in-frame only. The sample holds over 2 million clones, under 95% seen once. These data belong to a study of shared clonotypes between healthy human individuals. This CDR3 has 15 amino acids. Germline CDR1 reads MNHEY; CDR2 reads SVGAGI. Trimming shortened V by 1 base and J by 6 bases, and 16 bases separated the two germline ends. The chain has TRBV6-5 and TRBJ2-7; a weak D match, TRBD2 (6 bases). This TCR was sampled from a man between 18 and 29 years old in good health. Some clones in this sample may be carry-over from other donors' samples. Specimen: naive CD4+ T cells from PBMCs. Subset reported: CD45RA+ positively selected. CDR3 in amino acids: CASSYLAQGGGEQYF. The CDR3 nucleotides read TGTGCCAGCAGTTACTTGGCCCAGGGAGGAGGCGAGCAGTACTTC.